Following are 8 T cell receptor beta chains from one sample sequenced in a study of beta chain features in type 1 diabetes. Study-wide results and limits: Across all four CD4+ subsets, people with type 1 diabetes showed modestly shorter TCRB CDR3s.

The study reverse transcribed the entire isolated RNA, so it sequenced expressed TCRB transcripts. Profiled with immunoSEQ multiplex PCR; TCRdb holds only in-frame clones, not every one. Among approximately 130,000 clones, roughly a sixth were seen once, and the ten largest hold roughly 2.6%. These receptors' targets are unknown. Sequencing was carried out using central memory CD4+ T cells from blood. Receptor source: a man between 18 and 35 years old with type 1 diabetes.

J is TRBJ1-2 and V is TRBV30; D remains unclear. V was clipped by 4 bases and J by 4 bases, with 13 bases between them. This CDR3 comprises 13 residues. Germline assignment: CDR1 GTSNPN and CDR2 SVGIG (reference sequence). CDR3 region: CAWNPAFLYGYTF. As DNA, the CDR3 is TGTGCCTGGAACCCGGCGTTTCTCTATGGCTACACCTTC.

The V and J genes are TRBV10-1 and TRBJ2-1; tentative D call: TRBD2 (5 bases). Germline loops: CDR1 WNHNN, CDR2 SYGVQD (reference sequence). This CDR3 contains 13 residues. The V gene lost 3 bases and the J gene lost 7 bases, with 10 bases spanning the gap. CDR3 amino acids: CASSERAENEQFF. The CDR3 DNA reads TGCGCCAGCAGTGAAAGAGCGGAAAATGAGCAGTTCTTC.

This clone was counted ten times or more. The rearrangement uses TRBV19 and TRBJ2-5; possibly TRBD2 for D (6 bases). V was pared by 10 bases and J by 4 bases, with 16 bases between. The germline CDR1 and CDR2 sequences are LNHDA and SQIVND (reference sequence). The length of the CDR3 is 13 residues. CDR3 coding DNA: TGTGCCACTCGGGACTTGCTTCGAGAGACCCAGTACTTC. Translating it yields CATRDLLRETQYF.

The chain has TRBV15 and TRBJ2-7; no firm D call. V dropped 3 bases and J dropped 0 bases, with 6 bases sitting between them. This CDR3 region has 13 residues. Germline lookup yields CDR1 LNHNV and CDR2 YYDKDF (reference sequence). CDR3 DNA sequence: TGTGCCACCAGCAGGGGAAACTCCTACGAGCAGTACTTC. The encoded protein is CATSRGNSYEQYF.

The chain carries TRBV5-4 and TRBJ2-7; the D gene is possibly TRBD1 (5 bases). Germline V gene lookup returns CDR1 SGHNT and CDR2 YYREEE (reference sequence). V was pared by 0 bases and J by 3 bases, with 13 bases between. The CDR3 spans 15 residues. CDR3: CASSLAAGRDYEQYF. CDR3 nucleotides: TGTGCCAGCAGCTTGGCCGCTGGCAGGGACTACGAGCAGTACTTC.

This clone was seen more than once but under ten times. In nucleotides, the CDR3 is TGCGCCAGCAGCTTGGTCACGACTAACTATGGCTACACCTTC. Its protein product is CASSLVTTNYGYTF. This chain links TRBV5-1 with TRBJ1-2; D gene ambiguous. The length of the CDR3 is 14 residues. Germline values: CDR1 SGHRS, CDR2 YFSETQ. V was trimmed by 0 bases and J by 0 bases, leaving 6 bases between them. Using reference TRBV5-1 and TRBJ1-2 for the parts outside the CDR3, the full variable domain is KAGVTQTPRYLIKTRGQQVTLSCSPISGHRSVSWYQQTPGQGLQFLFEYFSETQRNKGNFPGRFSGRQFSNSRSEMNVSTLELGDSALYLCASSLVTTNYGYTFGSGTRLTVV.

CDR3 bases: TGTGCCTGGAGTGACCTCACTAATGAAAAACTGTTTTTT. This codes for CAWSDLTNEKLFF. The chain joins TRBV30 to TRBJ1-4; D is undetermined. CDR1 and CDR2 from the germline V gene are GTSNPN and SVGIG (reference sequence). The CDR3 is made up of 13 amino acids. V shed 1 base and J shed 2 bases, with 5 bases lying between them.

The chain joins TRBV5-4 to TRBJ2-3; 9 bases match TRBD2. Germline CDR1 and CDR2: SGHNT and YYREEE (reference sequence). This CDR3 comprises 17 residues. V shed 4 bases, J shed 3 bases, and the junction held 12 bases outside the gene matches. For the CDR3, the DNA is TGTGCCAGCAGCCCGCAGGGGGGGAGCGGGAGGACAGATACGCAGTATTTT. Translation gives CASSPQGGSGRTDTQYF.